Presented here are 30 T cell receptor beta chains from one specimen sequenced in a study of control samples from healthy donors and cancer patients. The data were produced by immunoSEQ multiplex PCR, yet TCRdb's version contains in-frame clones alone and is incomplete. The table has tens of thousands of clones, about 90% seen once. Sequencing used PBMCs. The receptors shown here come from a woman aged 55 to 70 with head and neck cancer.

The chain couples TRBV2 to TRBJ2-3, with D uncertain. V shed 6 bases and J shed 4 bases, with 11 bases lying between them. Germline V gene data show CDR1 as SNHLY and CDR2 as FYNNEI. The CDR3 sequence is 13 residues long. CDR3 sequence reads: CASRSTEADTQYF. CDR3 coding DNA: TGTGCCAGCAGGAGCACAGAGGCAGATACGCAGTATTTT.

This chain joins TRBV28 and TRBJ2-7, with D possibly being TRBD1 or TRBD2 (5 bases each). Trimming pared 6 bases from V and 5 bases from J, leaving 11 bases between. Germline V gene sequence: CDR1 MDHEN, CDR2 SYDVKM. The length of the CDR3 is 12 residues. CDR3 region: CASRPGPNEQYF. CDR3 in DNA: TGTGCCAGCAGACCGGGGCCGAACGAGCAGTACTTC.

CDR3 protein: CSVLEGIGEQYF. The CDR3 nucleotides are TGCAGCGTTCTGGAGGGGATTGGCGAGCAGTACTTC. The chain has TRBV29-1 and TRBJ2-7; possible D gene TRBD2, 6 bases. Trimming pared 5 bases from V and 6 bases from J, leaving 14 bases between. The germline V gene has CDR1 SQVTM and CDR2 ANQGSEA. CDR3 size: 12 residues.

The chain is built from TRBV7-3 and TRBJ2-7; TRBD1 agrees at 10 bases. The CDR3 extends over 14 amino acids. CDR1 is SGHTA, CDR2 FQGTGA, per germline. The trim removed 4 bases at V and 2 bases at J, leaving 2 bases unmatched. CDR3 bases: TGTGCCAGCAGCTCGACAGGGGGCCCCTACGAGCAGTACTTC. This sequence encodes CASSSTGGPYEQYF. Filled out from reference TRBV7-3 and TRBJ2-7, the complete variable domain reads GAGVSQTPSNKVTEKGKYVELRCDPISGHTALYWYRQSLGQGPEFLIYFQGTGAADDSGLPNDRFFAVRPEGSVSTLKIQRTERGDSAVYLCASSSTGGPYEQYFGPGTRLTVT.

This clone has more than one count but fewer than ten. The chain uses TRBV7-2 and TRBJ1-5, with 8 bases matching TRBD1. The length of the CDR3 is 17 residues. Germline CDR1 reads SGHTA; CDR2 reads FQGNSA. V was pared by 5 bases and J by 4 bases, with 13 bases of the junction left unmatched. CDR3 bases: TGTGCCAGCAGCCTCGGACAGGGCCCTATAGCAAATCAGCCCCAGCATTTT. It codes for CASSLGQGPIANQPQHF.

The genes are TRBV27 and TRBJ2-7; D gene unclear. Germline loops: CDR1 MNHEY, CDR2 SMNVEV (reference sequence). Trimming shortened V by 0 bases and J by 2 bases, and 11 bases separated the two germline ends. The CDR3 loop spans 15 amino acids. The CDR3: CASSLSFRQPYEQYF. CDR3 in DNA: TGTGCCAGCAGTTTATCGTTCCGACAACCCTACGAGCAGTACTTC.

This chain joins TRBV30 and TRBJ1-1, with D perhaps matching TRBD1 (6 bases). CDR1 and CDR2 from the germline V gene are GTSNPN and SVGIG (reference sequence). This CDR3 is built from 13 residues. The V and J ends lost 3 bases and 1 base respectively, with 9 bases between them. DNA of the CDR3: TGTGCCTGGAGGGAACAGGGGAACACTGAAGCTTTCTTT. As protein: CAWREQGNTEAFF.

This clone was recorded only once. CDR3 sequence (DNA): TGTGCCAGCAGCTATGACAGGGATCAGCCCCAGCATTTT. It encodes CASSYDRDQPQHF. V is TRBV3-1 (or the pseudogene TRBV3-2) and J is TRBJ1-5; TRBD1 matches at 7 bases. Germline CDR1 and CDR2: LGHDT and YNNKEL (reference sequence). J was trimmed by 5 bases and V by 5 bases; bases with no gene match: 3. CDR3 length: 13 residues.

This chain connects TRBV18 to TRBJ2-6; no clear D gene. V was trimmed by 3 bases and J by 0 bases, leaving 24 bases between them. Germline values: CDR1 KGHSH, CDR2 LQKENI. The CDR3 loop spans 21 amino acids. The DNA of the CDR3 is TGTGCCAGCTCACCTACCGCACATAGGACGGTAAAAAGCTCTGGGGCCAACGTCCTGACTTTC. The encoded protein is CASSPTAHRTVKSSGANVLTF.

The V call is TRBV11-3, the J call TRBJ2-1, with TRBD2 identical over 8 bases. CDR1 is SGHNT, CDR2 YENEEA, per germline. The CDR3 is 17 amino acids. V was pared by 4 bases and J by 9 bases, with 17 bases of the junction left unmatched. The CDR3 coding sequence is TGTGCCAGCAGCTCCCTCAGAACTAGCGGCCAGACTGCTGAGCAGTTCTTC. This translates into CASSSLRTSGQTAEQFF.

The chain employs TRBV4-2 and TRBJ1-2; no definite D call. There are 17 residues in the CDR3. Trimming pared 1 base from V and 0 bases from J, leaving 15 bases between. Germline CDR1 reads LGHNA; CDR2 reads YNFKEQ. This chain's CDR3 is CASSQGLGGPANYGYTF. The CDR3 nucleotides are TGTGCCAGCAGCCAAGGCCTCGGAGGGCCAGCTAACTATGGCTACACCTTC.

The chain employs TRBV3-1 (or the pseudogene TRBV3-2) and TRBJ1-4; possible D gene TRBD1, 6 bases. The CDR3 has 14 residues. Germline loops: CDR1 LGHDT, CDR2 YNNKEL (reference sequence). V was pared by 4 bases and J by 1 base, with 7 bases between. The CDR3 bases are TGTGCCAGCAGCCCGGGACAAACTAATGAAAAACTGTTTTTT. Its protein is CASSPGQTNEKLFF.

The rearrangement links TRBV7-9 to TRBJ2-7; 7 nucleotides match TRBD2. The CDR3 runs to 18 residues. In germline, CDR1 is SEHNR, CDR2 FQNEAQ (reference sequence). With 5 bases clipped from V and 5 bases from J, the junction kept 21 bases outside the gene matches. This CDR3 is CASSLIPVIGSGSHEQYF. Written as DNA, the CDR3 is TGTGCCAGCAGCCTAATACCCGTGATTGGTAGCGGGTCCCACGAGCAGTACTTC.

In nucleotides, the CDR3 is TGTGCCAGCAGCTTAGGCCTACGCTACGAGCAGTACTTC. Translated, it gives CASSLGLRYEQYF. The chain employs TRBV7-2 and TRBJ2-7; D gene unclear. The CDR3 length is 13 residues. V was pared by 1 base and J by 3 bases, with 7 bases between. CDR1 and CDR2 (germline): SGHTA, FQGNSA.

The chain combines TRBV19 with TRBJ2-7; D unresolved. The CDR3 is 13 amino acids. Germline lookup yields CDR1 LNHDA and CDR2 SQIVND (reference sequence). With 3 bases removed from V and 2 bases from J, the gap between germline ends came to 8 bases. CDR3 in DNA: TGTGCCAGTAGTATTCGGCTTACCTACGAGCAGTACTTC. Protein product: CASSIRLTYEQYF.

This clone was observed a few times. Within the sample, other DNA sequences also encode this same CDR3. J is TRBJ2-1 and V is TRBV3-1 (or the pseudogene TRBV3-2); possibly TRBD1 or TRBD2 for D (6 bases each). V was clipped by 0 bases and J by 8 bases, with 8 bases between them. There are 13 residues in the CDR3. Germline lookup yields CDR1 LGHDT and CDR2 YNNKEL (reference sequence). CDR3 nucleotides: TGTGCCAGCAGCCAAGAGGAGGGGGATGAGCAGTTCTTC. Translating it yields CASSQEEGDEQFF.

The rearrangement joins TRBV21-1 to TRBJ2-5; TRBD2, the D gene given by the table, was not confirmed from the DNA. TRBV21-1 is given as a pseudogene. The CDR3 is 14 amino acids. For the CDR3, the DNA is TGTGCCAGCAGCAAACTAGCTAGGGAAGAGACCCAGTACTTC. This sequence encodes CASSKLAREETQYF.

The chain is built from TRBV19 and TRBJ1-4; D is uncertain. V lost 1 base to trimming and J lost 3 bases, with 15 bases between them. The CDR3 sequence is 17 residues long. Germline-derived CDR1 and CDR2 are LNHDA and SQIVND (reference sequence). The CDR3 bases are TGTGCCAGTAGTATAGTGACGGGATCCGGGTCTAATGAAAAACTGTTTTTT. Translated, it gives CASSIVTGSGSNEKLFF.

This clone was seen once. This chain uses TRBV7-9 with TRBJ2-5; 8 bases fit TRBD1. The trim removed 5 bases at V and 2 bases at J, leaving 4 bases unmatched. CDR1 and CDR2 from the germline V gene are SEHNR and FQNEAQ (reference sequence). This CDR3 region has 14 residues. The CDR3: CASSRTGGQETQYF. CDR3 sequence (DNA): TGTGCCAGCAGCCGTACAGGGGGACAAGAGACCCAGTACTTC.

V is TRBV28 and J is TRBJ1-4, with 8 bases aligning to TRBD1. The CDR3 has 15 residues. CDR1 is MDHEN and CDR2 is SYDVKM in the germline V gene. Trimming took 4 bases from V and 0 from J; bases not matched to a gene: 1. As DNA, the CDR3 is TGTGCCAGCAGTTCAGGGGGCGCAACTAATGAAAAACTGTTTTTT. Protein sequence: CASSSGGATNEKLFF. Based on the CDR3 plus reference TRBV28 and TRBJ1-4, the full variable domain is DVKVTQSSRYLVKRTGEKVFLECVQDMDHENMFWYRQDPGLGLRLIYFSYDVKMKEKGDIPEGYSVSREKKERFSLILESASTNQTSMYLCASSSGGATNEKLFFGSGTQLSVL.

The rearrangement links TRBV2 to TRBJ1-3; possible D gene TRBD1, 5 bases. V lost 5 bases and J 7 bases, leaving 18 bases between the germline ends. The CDR3 contains 15 residues. In germline, CDR1 is SNHLY, CDR2 FYNNEI. As DNA, the CDR3 is TGTGCCAGCAGTTTCGAGAGGGGCTTGGGGAACACCATATATTTT. Translating gives CASSFERGLGNTIYF.

The rearrangement joins TRBV25-1 to TRBJ2-2; 8 bases are a match to TRBD1. The CDR3 extends over 14 amino acids. Losses at the gene ends were 3 bases for V and 3 bases for J; bases not matched to a gene: 0. CDR1 MGHDK and CDR2 SYGVNS come from the germline V gene. CDR3 nucleotides: TGTGCCAGCAGTGAGGACAGGGACACCGGGGAGCTGTTTTTT. This codes for CASSEDRDTGELFF.

This chain joins TRBV5-4 and TRBJ2-7; D is possibly TRBD2 (6 bases). Germline CDR1 SGHNT, CDR2 YYREEE (reference sequence). The length of the CDR3 is 15 residues. V lost 10 bases to trimming and J lost 3 bases, with 23 bases between them. The CDR3 sequence is CASGPGSGDHYEQYF. The CDR3 DNA follows: TGTGCCTCAGGTCCTGGTAGCGGAGACCACTACGAGCAGTACTTC.

V usage is TRBV12-3 or TRBV12-4 and J usage is TRBJ2-7; D ambiguous. This CDR3 spans 12 amino acids. Trimming pared 5 bases from V and 2 bases from J, leaving 7 bases between. The CDR3, as DNA: TGTGCCAGCAGTCCCGGAACCTACGAGCAGTACTTC. It yields the protein CASSPGTYEQYF.

The chain has TRBV5-6 and TRBJ2-3, with 10 bases identical to TRBD2. This CDR3 contains 16 residues. V trimming: 4 bases; J trimming: 0 bases; junction bases outside the gene matches: 5. Germline V gene data show CDR1 as SGHDT and CDR2 as YYEEEE. The CDR3 nucleotides read TGTGCCAGCAGCCTTAGCGGGAGGACTAGCACAGATACGCAGTATTTT. Encoded protein: CASSLSGRTSTDTQYF.

This chain uses TRBV2 with TRBJ2-1, with D perhaps TRBD2 (6 bases). The CDR3 has 14 residues. Germline V gene sequence: CDR1 SNHLY, CDR2 FYNNEI. V was trimmed by 5 bases and J by 14 bases, leaving 22 bases between them. The CDR3 reads CASSTRGSGVVEFF. The CDR3, as DNA: TGTGCCAGCAGTACCCGGGGGAGCGGAGTGGTGGAGTTCTTC.

This rearrangement joins TRBV11-2 to TRBJ2-1; 8 nucleotides agree with TRBD2. Germline loops: CDR1 SGHAT, CDR2 FQNNGV. The junction had 8 bases not matched to a gene; V was cut back by 5 bases and J by 5 bases. This CDR3 is built from 15 residues. The CDR3 here is CASSLYTLADNEQFF. DNA of the CDR3: TGTGCCAGCAGCCTGTACACACTAGCGGACAATGAGCAGTTCTTC.

This chain uses TRBV11-2 with TRBJ2-3; no reliable D call. V was shortened by 1 base and J by 2 bases, with 13 bases between the two germline ends. Germline loops: CDR1 SGHAT, CDR2 FQNNGV. The CDR3 has 16 residues. The CDR3 DNA is TGTGCCAGCAGCTTAGGTGGTCGGACCGCCACAGATACGCAGTATTTT. Translating it yields CASSLGGRTATDTQYF.

This chain uses TRBV19 with TRBJ2-3; the D gene could be TRBD1 or TRBD2 (5 bases each). This CDR3 is 13 amino acids long. V shed 5 bases and J shed 5 bases, with 11 bases lying between them. CDR1 is LNHDA and CDR2 is SQIVND in the germline V gene (reference sequence). Here the CDR3 reads CASSQGDRDTQYF. Written as DNA, the CDR3 is TGTGCCAGTAGTCAGGGAGATCGAGATACGCAGTATTTT.

The V and J genes are TRBV5-1 and TRBJ1-3; no clear D gene. The ends were cut back, 5 bases at V and 0 bases at J, with 9 bases in the middle. This CDR3 has 14 residues. Germline V CDR1 and CDR2: SGHRS, YFSETQ. The CDR3 nucleotides are TGCGCCAGCAGAAACAAGGACTCTGGAAACACCATATATTTT. This translates into CASRNKDSGNTIYF. Full variable domain (remainder filled in from reference TRBV5-1 and TRBJ1-3): KAGVTQTPRYLIKTRGQQVTLSCSPISGHRSVSWYQQTPGQGLQFLFEYFSETQRNKGNFPGRFSGRQFSNSRSEMNVSTLELGDSALYLCASRNKDSGNTIYFGEGSWLTVV.